These 14 T cell receptor beta chains share one sample of origin, sequenced in a study of response to subunit inactivated influenza vaccine. MiXCR was run by TCRdb on the RT-PCR reads, yielding one entry per CDR3 protein. The data hold approximately 500,000 distinct CDR3 sequences, with 10% to 15% observed a single time. Source: PBMCs from blood, taken 40 to 50 days after vaccination. The receptors originated from a man aged 50 or older who received an inactivated influenza vaccine.

This clonotype was observed many times. The CDR3 protein is CASSEGGGYGAFF. The CDR3 DNA is TGTGCCAGCAGTGAAGGGGGAGGGTACGGAGCTTTCTTT. V is TRBV6-1 and J is TRBJ1-1; D is uncertain. Germline V gives CDR1 MNHNS, CDR2 SASEGT. V was shortened by 1 base and J by 10 bases, with 13 bases between the two germline ends. The length of the CDR3 is 13 residues.

In its sample, this clonotype was seen a few times. The V call is TRBV3-1, the J call TRBJ1-1; TRBD1 agrees at 12 bases. Germline loops: CDR1 LGHDT, CDR2 YNNKEL (reference sequence). The J segment lost 3 bases and the V segment lost 5 bases, leaving 4 bases of the junction unmatched. This CDR3 has 15 amino acids. This CDR3 is CASSDRDRGHTEAFF. For the CDR3, the DNA is TGTGCCAGCAGCGACCGGGACAGGGGGCACACTGAAGCTTTCTTT.

This chain links TRBV7-3 with TRBJ2-1; TRBD2 agrees at 10 bases. V lost 4 bases to trimming and J lost 5 bases; unmatched junction nucleotides: 8. Germline CDR1 and CDR2: SGHTA and FQGTGA. CDR3 size: 16 residues. Here the CDR3 DNA reads TGTGCCAGCAGCTCGAGACTAGCGGGTGCACACAATGAGCAGTTCTTC. As protein: CASSSRLAGAHNEQFF.

This clonotype was seen a handful of times. The chain has TRBV29-1 and TRBJ2-2, with TRBD2 as a possible D gene (6 bases). Looked up from germline, CDR1 is SQVTM and CDR2 is ANQGSEA. The V and J ends lost 2 bases and 7 bases respectively, with 17 bases between them. CDR3 size: 15 residues. CDR3 nucleotides: TGCAGCGTTGAATCCGCCGGGAGTTCAATCGGGGAGCTGTTTTTT. Translated: CSVESAGSSIGELFF.

A few counts support this clonotype. This rearrangement joins TRBV20-1 to TRBJ2-1; D is ambiguous. The V and J ends lost 3 bases and 9 bases respectively, with 15 bases between them. Germline V gene sequence: CDR1 DFQATT, CDR2 SNEGSKA (reference sequence). CDR3 length: 13 amino acids. The CDR3: CSASHIWSGEQFF. The CDR3 region has the DNA TGCAGTGCTAGCCACATTTGGTCGGGTGAGCAGTTCTTC.

The chain links TRBV10-3 to TRBJ1-2; 9 bases line up with TRBD1. CDR3 length: 15 amino acids. Per the germline V gene, CDR1 is ENHRY and CDR2 is SYGVKD. After removal of 5 bases from V and 4 bases from J, the junction contained 8 bases not matched to a gene. Here the CDR3 DNA reads TGTGCCATCAGTTCTAGGGACAGGGAGGTCTATGGCTACACCTTC. Its protein product is CAISSRDREVYGYTF.

In its sample, this clonotype was seen a few times. The rearrangement joins TRBV7-2 to TRBJ2-5; TRBD1 matches at 7 bases. Germline-derived CDR1 and CDR2 are SGHTA and FQGNSA. V lost 2 bases, J lost 0 bases, and 3 bases stayed unmatched. The CDR3 totals 15 residues. As DNA, the CDR3 is TGTGCCAGCAGCTTAATGACAGGGTACCAAGAGACCCAGTACTTC. It encodes CASSLMTGYQETQYF.

The chain combines TRBV12-3 or TRBV12-4 with TRBJ2-5, with D possibly being TRBD1 (6 bases). Between the trimmed V and J ends, which lost 7 bases and 1 base, there was a span of 13 bases. CDR3 length: 14 amino acids. The CDR3 spells CASKKTGPQETQYF. CDR3 nucleotides: TGTGCCAGCAAAAAGACAGGACCCCAAGAGACCCAGTACTTC.

This clonotype was counted only a few times. This rearrangement joins TRBV20-1 to TRBJ2-7, with 10 bases fitting TRBD2. The V and J ends lost 4 bases and 6 bases, in that order; junction bases with no gene match: 9. The CDR3 runs 14 residues. CDR1 and CDR2 from the germline V gene are DFQATT and SNEGSKA (reference sequence). The CDR3 DNA reads as TGCAGTGCTAAAAGCAGCGGGGGGGCCGGCGAGCAGTACTTC. Protein product: CSAKSSGGAGEQYF.

This clonotype was counted a few times. This chain links TRBV15 with TRBJ2-2; D gene unclear. This CDR3 spans 15 amino acids. V shed 0 bases and J shed 2 bases, with 7 bases lying between them. Per germline, CDR1 LNHNV and CDR2 YYDKDF (reference sequence). CDR3 residues: CATSRDRINTGELFF. In DNA, the CDR3 is TGTGCCACCAGCAGAGATAGGATTAACACCGGGGAGCTGTTTTTT. Combining the CDR3 with reference TRBV15 and TRBJ2-2 gives the whole variable domain DAMVIQNPRYQVTQFGKPVTLSCSQTLNHNVMYWYQQKSSQAPKLLFHYYDKDFNNEADTPDNFQSRRPNTSFCFLDIRSPGLGDTAMYLCATSRDRINTGELFFGEGSRLTVL.

The chain carries TRBV4-3 and TRBJ1-6, with a possible D match to TRBD1 (6 bases). Trimming took off 0 bases at V and 8 bases at J, with 11 bases between the two ends. The V gene's germline CDR1 is LGHNA and CDR2 YSLEER. This CDR3 region has 15 residues. CDR3 in DNA: TGCGCCAGCAGCCAAGATGGGCAGGGGTATTCACCCCTCCACTTT. As protein: CASSQDGQGYSPLHF.

This chain's CDR3 is CASSQEGILSETQYF. The CDR3 DNA sequence: TGCGCCAGCAGCCAAGAAGGAATCCTGAGTGAGACCCAGTACTTC. The chain uses TRBV4-3 and TRBJ2-5; no clear D. The germline V gene has CDR1 LGHNA and CDR2 YSLEER. The length of the CDR3 is 15 residues. V lost 0 bases and J lost 5, with 13 bases in between.

This clonotype was recorded a few times. The rearrangement uses TRBV5-6 and TRBJ1-2; TRBD1 is a possible D gene (5 bases). V lost 1 base, J lost 9 bases, and 13 bases lay in between. This CDR3 has 13 amino acids. Germline CDR1 reads SGHDT; CDR2 reads YYEEEE. CDR3 DNA sequence: TGTGCCAGCAGCTTGCTACAGGCAGGACGCTACACCTTC. Amino acids: CASSLLQAGRYTF.

In its sample, this clonotype was seen many times. The V call is TRBV12-3 or TRBV12-4, the J call TRBJ2-7, with 8 bases that match TRBD1. The V and J ends lost 4 bases and 4 bases, in that order; junction bases with no gene match: 6. The length of the CDR3 is 14 residues. The chain's CDR3 is CASSSWDRNYEQYF. CDR3 nucleotides: TGTGCCAGCAGTTCGTGGGACAGGAATTACGAGCAGTACTTC.